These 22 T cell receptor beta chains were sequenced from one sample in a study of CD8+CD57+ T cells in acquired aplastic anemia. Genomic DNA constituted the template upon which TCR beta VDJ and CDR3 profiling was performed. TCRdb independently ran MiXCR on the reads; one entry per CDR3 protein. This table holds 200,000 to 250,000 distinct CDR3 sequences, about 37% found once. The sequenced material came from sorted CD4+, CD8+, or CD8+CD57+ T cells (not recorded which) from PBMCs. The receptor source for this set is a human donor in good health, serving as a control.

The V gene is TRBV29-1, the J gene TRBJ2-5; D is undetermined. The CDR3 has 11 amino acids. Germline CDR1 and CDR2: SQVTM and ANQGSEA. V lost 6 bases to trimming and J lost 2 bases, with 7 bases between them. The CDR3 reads CSVGRQETQYF. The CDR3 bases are TGCAGCGTAGGAAGACAAGAGACCCAGTACTTC.

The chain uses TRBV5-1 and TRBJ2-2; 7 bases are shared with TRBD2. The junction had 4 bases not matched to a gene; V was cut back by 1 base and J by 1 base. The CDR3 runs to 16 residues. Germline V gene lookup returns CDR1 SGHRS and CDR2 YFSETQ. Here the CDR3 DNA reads TGCGCCAGCAGCTTGTCCCTAGCGGAGAACACCGGGGAGCTGTTTTTT. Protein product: CASSLSLAENTGELFF.

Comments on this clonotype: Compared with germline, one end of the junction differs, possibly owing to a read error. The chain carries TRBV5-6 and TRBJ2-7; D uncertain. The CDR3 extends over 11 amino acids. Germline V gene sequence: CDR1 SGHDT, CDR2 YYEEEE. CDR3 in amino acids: CASSSYYGQYF. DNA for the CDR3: TGTGCCAGCAGCTCATACTACGGGCAGTACTTC.

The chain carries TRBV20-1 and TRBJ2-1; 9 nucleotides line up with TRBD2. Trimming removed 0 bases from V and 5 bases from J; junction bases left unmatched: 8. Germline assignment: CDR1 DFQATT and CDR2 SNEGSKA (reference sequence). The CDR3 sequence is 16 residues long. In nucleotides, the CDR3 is TGCAGTGCTAGAGATCCTGGGGCTAGCGGGAACAATGAGCAGTTCTTC. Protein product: CSARDPGASGNNEQFF.

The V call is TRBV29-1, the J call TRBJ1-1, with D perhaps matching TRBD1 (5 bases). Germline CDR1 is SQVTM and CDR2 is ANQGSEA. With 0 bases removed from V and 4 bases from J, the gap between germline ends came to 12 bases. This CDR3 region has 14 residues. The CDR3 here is CSVEDSGGGTEAFF. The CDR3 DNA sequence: TGCAGCGTTGAAGATTCCGGGGGGGGCACTGAAGCTTTCTTT.

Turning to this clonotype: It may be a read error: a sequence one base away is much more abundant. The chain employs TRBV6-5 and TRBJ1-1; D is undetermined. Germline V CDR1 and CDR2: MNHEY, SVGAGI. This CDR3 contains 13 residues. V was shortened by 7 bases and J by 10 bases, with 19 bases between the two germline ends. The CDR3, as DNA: TGTGCCAGCATTTCACCGTCGGCGCGTCGAGCTTTCTTT. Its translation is CASISPSARRAFF.

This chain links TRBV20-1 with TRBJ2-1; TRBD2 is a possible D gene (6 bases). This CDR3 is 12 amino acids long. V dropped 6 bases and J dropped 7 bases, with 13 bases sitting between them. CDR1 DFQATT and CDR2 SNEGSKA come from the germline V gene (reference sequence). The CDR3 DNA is TGCAGTGCCAGACTAGTTACTAATGAGCAGTTCTTC. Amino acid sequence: CSARLVTNEQFF.

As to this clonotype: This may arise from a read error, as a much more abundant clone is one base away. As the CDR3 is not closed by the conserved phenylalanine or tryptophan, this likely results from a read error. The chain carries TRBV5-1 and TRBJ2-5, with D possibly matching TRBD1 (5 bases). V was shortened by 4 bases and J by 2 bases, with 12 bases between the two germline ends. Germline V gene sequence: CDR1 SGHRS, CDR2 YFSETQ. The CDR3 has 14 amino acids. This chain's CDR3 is CASSQGAGQETQYL. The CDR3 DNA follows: TGCGCCAGCAGCCAAGGGGCAGGGCAAGAGACCCAGTACCTC.

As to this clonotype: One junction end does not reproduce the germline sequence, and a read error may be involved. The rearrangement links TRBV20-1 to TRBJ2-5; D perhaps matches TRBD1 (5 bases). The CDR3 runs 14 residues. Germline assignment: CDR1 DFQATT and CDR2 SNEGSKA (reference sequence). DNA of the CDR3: TGCAGTGCTAGCGCCGACAGATGGCAAGAGACCCAGTGCTTC. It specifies CSASADRWQETQCF.

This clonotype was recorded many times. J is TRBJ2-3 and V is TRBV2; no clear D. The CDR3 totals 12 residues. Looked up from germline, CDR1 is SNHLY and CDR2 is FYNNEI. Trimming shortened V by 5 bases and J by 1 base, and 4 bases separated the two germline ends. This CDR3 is CASSSGTDTQYF. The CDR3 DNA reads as TGTGCCAGCAGTAGCGGCACAGATACGCAGTATTTT.

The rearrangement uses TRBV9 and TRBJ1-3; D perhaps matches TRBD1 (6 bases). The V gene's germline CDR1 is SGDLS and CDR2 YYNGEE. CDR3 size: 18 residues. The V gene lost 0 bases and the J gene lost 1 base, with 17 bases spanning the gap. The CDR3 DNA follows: TGTGCCAGCAGCGTAGGTTTCGTTGAGGGGGGTTCTGGAAACACCATATATTTT. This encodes CASSVGFVEGGSGNTIYF.

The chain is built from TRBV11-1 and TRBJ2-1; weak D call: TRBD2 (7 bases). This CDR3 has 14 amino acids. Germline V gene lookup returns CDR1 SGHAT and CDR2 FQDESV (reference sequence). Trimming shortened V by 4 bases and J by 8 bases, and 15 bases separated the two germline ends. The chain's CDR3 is CASSWGGGRDEQFF. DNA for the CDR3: TGTGCCAGCAGCTGGGGAGGGGGACGCGATGAGCAGTTCTTC.

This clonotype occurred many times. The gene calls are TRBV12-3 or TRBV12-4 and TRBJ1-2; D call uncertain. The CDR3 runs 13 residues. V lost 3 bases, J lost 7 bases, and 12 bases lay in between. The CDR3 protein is CASSFSGWGGYTF. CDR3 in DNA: TGTGCCAGCAGTTTTTCGGGTTGGGGTGGCTACACCTTC.

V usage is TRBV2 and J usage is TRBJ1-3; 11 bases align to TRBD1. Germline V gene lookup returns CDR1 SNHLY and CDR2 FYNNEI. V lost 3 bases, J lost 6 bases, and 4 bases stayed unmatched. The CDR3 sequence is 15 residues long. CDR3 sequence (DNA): TGTGCCAGCAGTGACTGGACAGGGGGCGAAAACACCATATATTTT. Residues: CASSDWTGGENTIYF.

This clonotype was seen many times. CDR3 sequence reads: CASSSAYQETQYF. The CDR3 bases are TGCGCCAGCAGCAGCGCCTACCAAGAGACCCAGTACTTC. J is TRBJ2-5 and V is TRBV4-1; unclear D gene. V shed 5 bases and J shed 0 bases, with 7 bases lying between them. Germline CDR1 reads MGHRA; CDR2 reads YSYEKL. This CDR3 is built from 13 residues.

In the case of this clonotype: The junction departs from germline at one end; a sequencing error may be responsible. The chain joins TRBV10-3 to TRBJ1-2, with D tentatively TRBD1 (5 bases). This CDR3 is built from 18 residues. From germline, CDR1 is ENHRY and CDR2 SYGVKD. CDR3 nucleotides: TGTGCCAGCAGTCGTACCCGGGGCCACAAGGCCTCTAACTATGGCTACACCTTC. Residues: CASSRTRGHKASNYGYTF.

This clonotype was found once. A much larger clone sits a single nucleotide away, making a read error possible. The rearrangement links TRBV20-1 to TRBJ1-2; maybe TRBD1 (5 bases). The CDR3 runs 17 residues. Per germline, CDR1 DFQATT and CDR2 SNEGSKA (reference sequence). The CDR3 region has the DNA TGCAGTGCCAGACGACAGAACCATAAAGGAGCTAACTATGGCCACACCTTC. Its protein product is CSARRQNHKGANYGHTF.

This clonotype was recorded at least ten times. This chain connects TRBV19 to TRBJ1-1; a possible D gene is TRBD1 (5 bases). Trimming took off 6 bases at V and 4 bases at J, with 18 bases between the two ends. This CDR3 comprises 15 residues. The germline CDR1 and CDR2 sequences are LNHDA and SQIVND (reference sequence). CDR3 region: CASRNQGFSATEAFF. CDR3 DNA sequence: TGTGCCAGTAGGAACCAGGGTTTTTCGGCCACTGAAGCTTTCTTT.

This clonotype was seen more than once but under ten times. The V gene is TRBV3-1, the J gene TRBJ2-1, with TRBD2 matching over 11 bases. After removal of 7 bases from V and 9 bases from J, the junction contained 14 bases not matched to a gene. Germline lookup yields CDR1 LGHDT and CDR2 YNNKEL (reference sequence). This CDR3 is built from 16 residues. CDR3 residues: CASTPLAGGFGGEQFF. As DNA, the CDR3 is TGTGCCAGCACTCCTCTAGCGGGAGGATTTGGCGGTGAGCAGTTCTTC.

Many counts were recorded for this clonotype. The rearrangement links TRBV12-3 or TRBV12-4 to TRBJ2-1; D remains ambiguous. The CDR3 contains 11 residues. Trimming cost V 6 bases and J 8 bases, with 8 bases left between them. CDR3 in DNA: TGTGCCAGCAGAGGGCCCCATGAGCAGTTCTTC. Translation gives CASRGPHEQFF.

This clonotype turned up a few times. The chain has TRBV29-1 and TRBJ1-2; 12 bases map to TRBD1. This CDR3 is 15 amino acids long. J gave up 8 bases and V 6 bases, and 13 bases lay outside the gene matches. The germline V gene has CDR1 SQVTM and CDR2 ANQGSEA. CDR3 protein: CSVYTGTGGDLGYTF. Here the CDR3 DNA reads TGCAGCGTATATACCGGGACAGGGGGCGATCTGGGCTACACCTTC.

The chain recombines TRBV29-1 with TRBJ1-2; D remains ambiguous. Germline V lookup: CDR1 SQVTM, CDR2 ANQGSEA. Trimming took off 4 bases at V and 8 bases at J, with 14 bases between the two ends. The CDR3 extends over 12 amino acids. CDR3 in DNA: TGCAGCGTTGGGGCAGCCCCCTACGGCTACACCTTC. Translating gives CSVGAAPYGYTF.